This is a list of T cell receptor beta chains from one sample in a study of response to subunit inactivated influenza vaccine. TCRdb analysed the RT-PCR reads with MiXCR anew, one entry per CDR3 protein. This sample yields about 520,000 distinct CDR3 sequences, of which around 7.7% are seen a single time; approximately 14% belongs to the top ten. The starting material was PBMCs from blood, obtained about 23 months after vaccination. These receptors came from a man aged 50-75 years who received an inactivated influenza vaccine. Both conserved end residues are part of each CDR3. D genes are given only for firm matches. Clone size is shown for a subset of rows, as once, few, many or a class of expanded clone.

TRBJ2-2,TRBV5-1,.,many,TGCGCCAGCACTTCCCTTAGCGCGAACACCGGGGAGCTGTTTTTT,CASTSLSANTGELFF
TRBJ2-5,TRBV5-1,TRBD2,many,TGCGCCAGCAGCACACCGGGACTAGTTGGAGAGACCCAGTACTTC,CASSTPGLVGETQYF
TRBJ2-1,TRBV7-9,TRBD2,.,TGTGCCAGCAGCTTAGCTAGCGGGAGAGATAAGCAGTTCTTC,CASSLASGRDKQFF
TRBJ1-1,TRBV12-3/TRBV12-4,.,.,TGTGCCAGTAGCCTTGGGTGGGTGGTTGCTTTCTTT,CASSLGWVVAFF
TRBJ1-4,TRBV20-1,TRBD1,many,TGCAGTGCTAGGGAAACAGGGGGAGGTGAAAAACTGTTTTTT,CSARETGGGEKLFF
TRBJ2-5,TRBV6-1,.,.,TGTGCCAGCAGCAGTCGACTAGATGGAGAGACCCAGTACTTC,CASSSRLDGETQYF
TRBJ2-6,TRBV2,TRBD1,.,TGTGCCAGCAGGGGGACAGGGACCTCTGGGGCCAACGTCCTGACTTTC,CASRGTGTSGANVLTF
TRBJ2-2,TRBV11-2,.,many,TGTGCCAGCAGTTGGATTAGCGGAGCGAACACCGGGGAGCTGTTTTTT,CASSWISGANTGELFF
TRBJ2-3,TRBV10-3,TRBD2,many,TGTGCCATCAGCCCTAGCGGAAGCACAGATACGCAGTATTTT,CAISPSGSTDTQYF
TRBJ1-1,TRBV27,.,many,TGTGCCAGCAGTCCCTTAGGGGGGGACACTGAAGCTTTCTTT,CASSPLGGDTEAFF
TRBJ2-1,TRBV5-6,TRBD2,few,TGTGCCAGCAGCTTTTGGACTAGCGGGAGGGCGAATGAGCAGTTCTTC,CASSFWTSGRANEQFF
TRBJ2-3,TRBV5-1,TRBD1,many,TGCGCCAGCAGCTTTGTAGGGACAGGAGATACGCAGTATTTT,CASSFVGTGDTQYF
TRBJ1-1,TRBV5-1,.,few,TGCGCCAGCAGCTTGGACCTGGTCACTGAAGCTTTCTTT,CASSLDLVTEAFF
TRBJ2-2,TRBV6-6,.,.,TGTGCCGGCCAGGCGGGCGGGGAGCTGTTTTTT,CAGQAGGELFF
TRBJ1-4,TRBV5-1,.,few,TGCGCCAGCAGCTTTAATCATAATGAAAAACTGTTTTTT,CASSFNHNEKLFF
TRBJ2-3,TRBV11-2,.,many,TGTGCCAGCAGGCCCGGTATTTATGGCACAGATACGCAGTATTTT,CASRPGIYGTDTQYF
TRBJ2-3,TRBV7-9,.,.,TGTGCCAGCAGCTTACCAGCGAAAGGTACAGATACGCAGTATTTT,CASSLPAKGTDTQYF
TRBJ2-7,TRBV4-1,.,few,TGCGCCAGCAGCCAAGGAGCGTTGGGGGCACTATACGAGCAGTACTTC,CASSQGALGALYEQYF
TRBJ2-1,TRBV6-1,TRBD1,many,TGTGCCAGCAGATGGGACAGGGGAACCTACAATGAGCAGTTCTTC,CASRWDRGTYNEQFF
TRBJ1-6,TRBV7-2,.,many,TGTGCCAGCAGCTTAGTTGGGGAGTGGGGTTCACCCCTCCACTTT,CASSLVGEWGSPLHF
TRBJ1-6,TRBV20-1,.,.,TGCAGTGCTAGAGAGATGGACAAGGCGGGTGTAGGGTCCTATAATTCACCCCTCCACTTT,CSAREMDKAGVGSYNSPLHF
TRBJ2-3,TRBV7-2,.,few,TGTGCCAGCAGCTTAGGTCTCATAGATACGCAGTATTTT,CASSLGLIDTQYF
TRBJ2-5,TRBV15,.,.,TGTGCCACCAGCAGGGGTGCTATCCAGCCCGGGGAGACCCAGTACTTC,CATSRGAIQPGETQYF
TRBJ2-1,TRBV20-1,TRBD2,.,TGCAGTGCTAGAGTTGGGACTAGTTTAAGGAATGAGCAGTTCTTC,CSARVGTSLRNEQFF
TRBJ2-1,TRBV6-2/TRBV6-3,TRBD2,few,TGTGCCAGCAGCCGCGAATGGCGGGAGGGAAAGCGCTACAATGAGCAGTTCTTC,CASSREWREGKRYNEQFF
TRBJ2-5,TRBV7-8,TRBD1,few,TGTGCCAGCAGCCCCTTGACAGGGCCCCGAGAGACCCAGTACTTC,CASSPLTGPRETQYF
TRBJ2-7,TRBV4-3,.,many,TGCGCCAGCAGCCAAGATCTTCAGAGTGTTGTCCCCTACGAGCAGTACTTC,CASSQDLQSVVPYEQYF
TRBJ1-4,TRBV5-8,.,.,TGTGCCAGCAGCCCGGGGGACTCGGGAAAACTGTTTTTT,CASSPGDSGKLFF
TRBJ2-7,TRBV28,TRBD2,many,TGTGCCAGCAGGAGGACTAGCGGGAGAGGATCCTACGAGCAGTACTTC,CASRRTSGRGSYEQYF
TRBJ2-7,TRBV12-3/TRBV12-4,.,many,TGTGCCAGCAGCCCCTCAGGGGTTAGGCAGTACTTC,CASSPSGVRQYF
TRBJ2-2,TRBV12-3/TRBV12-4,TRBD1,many,TGTGCCAGCAGTTATGGGACAGCTTTCACCGGGGAGCTGTTTTTT,CASSYGTAFTGELFF
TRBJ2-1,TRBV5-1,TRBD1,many,TGCGCCAGCAACCTAGGATCGACAGGGAGCAATGAGCAGTTCTTC,CASNLGSTGSNEQFF
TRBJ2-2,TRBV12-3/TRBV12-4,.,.,TGTGCCAGCGCCGGGACAAGGAACACCGGGGAGCTGTTTTTT,CASAGTRNTGELFF
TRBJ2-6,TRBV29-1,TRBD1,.,TGCAGCGTAACAGGGGCCCCCTCTGGGGCCGACGTCCTGACTTTC,CSVTGAPSGADVLTF
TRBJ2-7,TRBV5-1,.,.,TGCGCCAGCAGCCCGGACCCTAGCTCCAACGAGCAGTACTTC,CASSPDPSSNEQYF
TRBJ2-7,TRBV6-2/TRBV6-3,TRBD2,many,TGTGCCAGCGTAGCGGGAATCTCCTACGAGCAGTACTTC,CASVAGISYEQYF
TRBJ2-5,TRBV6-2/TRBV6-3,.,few,TGTGCCAGCAGTTACTATTCGGAGGTCCAAGAGACCCAGTACTTC,CASSYYSEVQETQYF
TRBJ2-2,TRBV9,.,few,TGTGCCAGCAGCCCCCAGGGTGAGGGGTGGGCCGGGGAGCTGTTTTTT,CASSPQGEGWAGELFF
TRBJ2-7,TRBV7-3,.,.,TGTGCCAGCAGCCAAATAAGGGGGTCCGAGCAGTACTTC,CASSQIRGSEQYF
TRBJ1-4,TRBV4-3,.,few,TGCGCCAGCAGCCAGCGGGGGGAAAAACTGTTTTTT,CASSQRGEKLFF
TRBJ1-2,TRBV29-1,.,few,TGCAGCTCAGGGGACGTGGATGGCTACACCTTC,CSSGDVDGYTF
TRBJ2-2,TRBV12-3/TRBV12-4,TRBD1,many,TGTGCCAGCAGCCGCAGACAGGGGCTCACCGGGGAGCTGTTTTTT,CASSRRQGLTGELFF
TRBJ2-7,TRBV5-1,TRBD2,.,TGCGCCAGCAGCTTCCCACCGGGGGGCTCCTACGAGCAGTACTTC,CASSFPPGGSYEQYF
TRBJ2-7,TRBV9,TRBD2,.,TGTGCCAGCAGCCAAGGAGCGGGAGGGACCCGCTACGAGCAGTACTTC,CASSQGAGGTRYEQYF
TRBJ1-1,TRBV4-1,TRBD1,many,TGCGCCAGCAGCTCCACAGGGGGGACGAACACTGAAGCTTTCTTT,CASSSTGGTNTEAFF
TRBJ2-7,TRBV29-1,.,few,TGCAGCGCCGAATTGGGTCCCGGGGCTCAGTACTTC,CSAELGPGAQYF
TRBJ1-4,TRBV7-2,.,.,TGTGCCAGCAGCTTAGGCCGTCGGGGCCAACTGTTTTTT,CASSLGRRGQLFF
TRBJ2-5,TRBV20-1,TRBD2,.,TGCAGTGCTAGAGATCAACGGACTAGCAGAAAAGAGACCCAGTACTTC,CSARDQRTSRKETQYF
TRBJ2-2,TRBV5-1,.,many,TGCGCCAGCAGCTTGCGTGTAATCAACACCGGGGAGCTGTTTTTT,CASSLRVINTGELFF
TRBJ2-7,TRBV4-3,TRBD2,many,TGCGCCAGCAGCCACCTAGCGGCTTCAGCGTACGAGCAGTACTTC,CASSHLAASAYEQYF
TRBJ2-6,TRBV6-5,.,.,TGTGCCAGCAGTTACGGGACTGGGGCCAACGTCCTGACTTTC,CASSYGTGANVLTF
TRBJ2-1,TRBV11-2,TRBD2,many,TGTGCCAGCAGCTTTGGCGGGGGGACCTACAATGAGCAGTTCTTC,CASSFGGGTYNEQFF
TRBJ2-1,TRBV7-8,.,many,TGTGCCAGCAGCTTAGAAGGTGTCTCAACAGGATACAATGAGCAGTTCTTC,CASSLEGVSTGYNEQFF
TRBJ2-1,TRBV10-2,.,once,TGCGCCAGCAGCGAGGGCTCCGCGCGGGGAGCCTACAATGAGCAGTTCTTC,CASSEGSARGAYNEQFF
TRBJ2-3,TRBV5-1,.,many,TGCGCCAGCAGCTTGGGGGCGGAGCAGTATTTT,CASSLGAEQYF
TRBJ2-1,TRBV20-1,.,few,TGCAGTGCTAGAGATTTCACCAACAATGAGCAGTTCTTC,CSARDFTNNEQFF
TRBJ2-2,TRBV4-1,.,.,TGCGCCAGCAGCCGGGGGGCTGACACCGGGGAGCTGTTTTTT,CASSRGADTGELFF
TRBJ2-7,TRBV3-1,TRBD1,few,TGTGCCAGCAGCCTCCGGACAGGGGGCTACAACGAGCAGTACTTC,CASSLRTGGYNEQYF
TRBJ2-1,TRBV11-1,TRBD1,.,TGTGCCAGCAGCCCCACAGGGGGCGCGCTACGGTCCTACAATGAGCAGTTCTTC,CASSPTGGALRSYNEQFF
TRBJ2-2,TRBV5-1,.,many,TGCGCCAGCAGCTTAGGACATACGAACACCGGGGAGCTGTTTTTT,CASSLGHTNTGELFF